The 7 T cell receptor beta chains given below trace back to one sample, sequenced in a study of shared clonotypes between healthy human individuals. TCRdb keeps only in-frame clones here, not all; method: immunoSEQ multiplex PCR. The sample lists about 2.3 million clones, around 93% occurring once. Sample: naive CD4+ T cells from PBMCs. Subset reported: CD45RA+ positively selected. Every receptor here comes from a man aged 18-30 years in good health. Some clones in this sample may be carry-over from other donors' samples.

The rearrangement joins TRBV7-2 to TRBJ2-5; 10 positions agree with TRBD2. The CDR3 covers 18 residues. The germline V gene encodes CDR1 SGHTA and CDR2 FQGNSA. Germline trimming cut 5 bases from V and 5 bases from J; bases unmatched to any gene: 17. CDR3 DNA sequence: TGTGCCAGCAGCCCGGGGGAGGTGAGCGGGAGGGCCTGGGAGACCCAGTACTTC. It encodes CASSPGEVSGRAWETQYF.

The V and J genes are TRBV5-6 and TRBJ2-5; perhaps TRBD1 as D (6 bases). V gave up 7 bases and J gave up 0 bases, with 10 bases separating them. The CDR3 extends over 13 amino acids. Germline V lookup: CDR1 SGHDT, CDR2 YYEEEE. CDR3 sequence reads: CASLRDNQETQYF. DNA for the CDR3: TGTGCCAGCCTCCGGGACAACCAAGAGACCCAGTACTTC. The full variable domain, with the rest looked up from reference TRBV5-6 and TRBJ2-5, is DAGVTQSPTHLIKTRGQQVTLRCSPKSGHDTVSWYQQALGQGPQFIFQYYEEEERQRGNFPDRFSGHQFPNYSSELNVNALLLGDSALYLCASLRDNQETQYFGPGTRLLVL.

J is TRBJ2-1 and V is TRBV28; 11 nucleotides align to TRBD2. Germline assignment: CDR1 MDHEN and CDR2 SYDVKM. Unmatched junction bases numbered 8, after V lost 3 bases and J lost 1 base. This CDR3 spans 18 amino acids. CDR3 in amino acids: CASSLYTSGSRSYNEQFF. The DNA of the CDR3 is TGTGCCAGCAGTTTGTATACTAGCGGGAGCCGTTCCTACAATGAGCAGTTCTTC.

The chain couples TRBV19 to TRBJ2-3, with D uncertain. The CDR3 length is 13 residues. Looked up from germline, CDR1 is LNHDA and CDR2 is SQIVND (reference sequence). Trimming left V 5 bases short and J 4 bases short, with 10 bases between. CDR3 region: CASSARRADTQYF. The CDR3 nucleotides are TGTGCCAGTAGTGCCAGACGCGCAGATACGCAGTATTTT.

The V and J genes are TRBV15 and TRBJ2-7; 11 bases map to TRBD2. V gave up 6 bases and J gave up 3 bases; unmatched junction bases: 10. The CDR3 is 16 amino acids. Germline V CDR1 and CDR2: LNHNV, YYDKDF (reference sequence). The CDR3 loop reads CATSKRPTSGSYEQYF. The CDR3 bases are TGTGCCACCAGTAAACGACCTACTAGCGGGAGCTACGAGCAGTACTTC. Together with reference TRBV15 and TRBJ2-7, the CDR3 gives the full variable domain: DAMVIQNPRYQVTQFGKPVTLSCSQTLNHNVMYWYQQKSSQAPKLLFHYYDKDFNNEADTPDNFQSRRPNTSFCFLDIRSPGLGDTAMYLCATSKRPTSGSYEQYFGPGTRLTVT.

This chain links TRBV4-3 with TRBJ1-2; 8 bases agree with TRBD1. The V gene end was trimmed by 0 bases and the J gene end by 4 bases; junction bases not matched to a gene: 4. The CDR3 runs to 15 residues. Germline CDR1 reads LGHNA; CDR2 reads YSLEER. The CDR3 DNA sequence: TGCGCCAGCAGCCAAGATGTCCAGGGGGCCTATGGCTACACCTTC. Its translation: CASSQDVQGAYGYTF.

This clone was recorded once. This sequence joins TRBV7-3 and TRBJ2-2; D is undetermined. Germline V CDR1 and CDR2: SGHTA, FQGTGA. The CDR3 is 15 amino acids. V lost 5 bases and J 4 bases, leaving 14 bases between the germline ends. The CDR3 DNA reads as TGTGCCAGCAGCCCCCAGGCGGCCGGCACCGGGGAGCTGTTTTTT. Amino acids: CASSPQAAGTGELFF.